Below are 18 T cell receptor beta chains sequenced from a single sample in a study of T-cell memory formation after mild COVID-19. TCRdb analysed the 5' RACE reads with MiXCR anew, one entry per CDR3 protein. This sample has more than 150,000 distinct CDR3 sequences, with about a fifth found just once. The specimen sequenced was PBMCs or a T cell subset sorted from them (not recorded which). The receptors derive from an adult woman who had mild COVID-19 (a few samples of this study predate the infection). Cell type and time point are not known.

The chain uses TRBV6-6 and TRBJ1-6; D might be TRBD1 (5 bases). Germline V gives CDR1 MNHNY, CDR2 SVGAGI (reference sequence). This CDR3 comprises 14 residues. V shed 5 bases and J shed 0 bases, with 5 bases lying between them. The chain's CDR3 is CASSDSSYNSPLHF. For the CDR3, the DNA is TGTGCCAGCAGTGACAGCTCCTATAATTCACCCCTCCACTTT.

This clonotype was recorded a few times. The chain combines TRBV11-2 with TRBJ1-1; possibly TRBD1 for D (5 bases). The V and J ends lost 3 bases and 8 bases respectively, with 13 bases between them. There are 13 residues in the CDR3. CDR1 is SGHAT and CDR2 is FQNNGV in the germline V gene. The CDR3 DNA follows: TGTGCCAGCAGCTTGCTCCTGGGGGAAGAAGCTTTCTTT. This sequence encodes CASSLLLGEEAFF.

The chain employs TRBV5-1 and TRBJ1-1; D ambiguous. From germline, CDR1 is SGHRS and CDR2 YFSETQ. Between the trimmed V and J ends, which lost 1 base and 2 bases, there was a span of 18 bases. This CDR3 contains 17 residues. For the CDR3, the DNA is TGCGCCAGCAGCTTGTATGGGTCAGCAGACGCCAACACTGAAGCTTTCTTT. Translation: CASSLYGSADANTEAFF.

This clonotype was observed a few times. The chain joins TRBV7-8 to TRBJ2-1; a weak D match, TRBD2 (6 bases). Trimming shortened V by 1 base and J by 7 bases, and 11 bases separated the two germline ends. The CDR3 has 14 residues. Germline V gene sequence: CDR1 SGHVS, CDR2 FQNEAQ. The CDR3, as DNA: TGTGCCAGCAGCTTAGGCGTGACTAGTAATGAGCAGTTCTTC. It is translated as CASSLGVTSNEQFF.

The chain is built from TRBV15 and TRBJ1-5; no clear D gene. V gave up 5 bases and J gave up 7 bases, with 21 bases separating them. Germline assignment: CDR1 LNHNV and CDR2 YYDKDF (reference sequence). CDR3 size: 16 residues. CDR3 amino acids: CATSPVAEVFLQPQHF. CDR3 nucleotides: TGTGCCACCAGCCCCGTGGCCGAAGTTTTTTTACAGCCCCAGCATTTT.

Remarks on this clonotype: Lacking the conserved final phenylalanine or tryptophan, this CDR3 likely reflects a read error. The gene calls are TRBV5-1 and TRBJ1-2; D not certain. Trimming pared 0 bases from V and 7 bases from J, leaving 7 bases between. There are 12 residues in the CDR3. The germline V gene has CDR1 SGHRS and CDR2 YFSETQ. CDR3 coding DNA: TGCGCCAGCAGCTTGGATGGGGTTGGCTACACCTTA. It yields the protein CASSLDGVGYTL.

This clonotype was recorded a few times. The chain couples TRBV7-9 to TRBJ2-1; 8 bases map to TRBD2. The CDR3 extends over 15 amino acids. Trimming cost V 4 bases and J 8 bases; bases outside gene matches: 10. Germline CDR1 SEHNR, CDR2 FQNEAQ (reference sequence). In DNA form, the CDR3 reads TGTGCCAGCAGCTCCGGACTAGCTGATAGTCATGAGCAGTTCTTC. As protein: CASSSGLADSHEQFF.

With regard to this clonotype: The junction does not match germline at one end; this may be a read error. The chain recombines TRBV6-5 with TRBJ2-7, with 8 bases lining up with TRBD1. The CDR3 runs 16 residues. Germline CDR1 MNHEY, CDR2 SVGAGI. The CDR3 DNA sequence: TGTGCAAGCAGTTTTGACAGGGGTTTGGGTGACTACGAGCAGTACTTC. Residues: CASSFDRGLGDYEQYF.

This clonotype was picked up a small number of times. The chain carries TRBV4-1 and TRBJ2-5, with 8 positions matching TRBD2. CDR1 is MGHRA, CDR2 YSYEKL, per germline. The CDR3 consists of 14 residues. The trim removed 1 base at V and 5 bases at J, leaving 3 bases unmatched. CDR3 bases: TGCGCCAGCAGCCAAGCGGGAGGGGCTGAGACCCAGTACTTC. Protein: CASSQAGGAETQYF.

This chain connects TRBV12-3 or TRBV12-4 to TRBJ1-5; D call uncertain. The CDR3 has 12 amino acids. Trimming took 5 bases from V and 11 from J, leaving 13 bases between them. Here the CDR3 reads CASSTPYEAQHF. CDR3 nucleotide sequence: TGTGCCAGCAGTACCCCTTATGAGGCCCAGCATTTT.

The chain links TRBV4-1 to TRBJ2-1; tentative D call: TRBD1 (5 bases). The CDR3 runs 15 residues. In germline, CDR1 is MGHRA, CDR2 YSYEKL. Trimming took 0 bases from V and 5 from J, leaving 11 bases between them. CDR3 protein: CASSQETVSDNEQFF. Here the CDR3 DNA reads TGCGCCAGCAGCCAAGAGACAGTGTCCGACAATGAGCAGTTCTTC.

The chain carries TRBV12-3 or TRBV12-4 and TRBJ2-3; 9 bases agree with TRBD1. Trimming took 5 bases from V and 2 from J; bases not matched to a gene: 5. The CDR3 spans 15 residues. This CDR3 reads CASSLTGGDTDTQYF. The CDR3 DNA reads as TGTGCCAGCAGTCTGACAGGGGGGGACACAGATACGCAGTATTTT.

This clonotype was picked up a small number of times. The chain is built from TRBV7-9 and TRBJ1-1, with D tentatively TRBD1 (5 bases). This CDR3 is 16 amino acids long. V was pared by 5 bases and J by 7 bases, with 23 bases between. CDR1 is SEHNR and CDR2 is FQNEAQ in the germline V gene (reference sequence). CDR3 region: CASSPPGTSDYGEAFF. In DNA, the CDR3 is TGTGCCAGCAGCCCCCCCGGGACGAGCGACTATGGTGAAGCTTTCTTT.

A few counts support this clonotype. The chain employs TRBV29-1 and TRBJ2-1; D remains ambiguous. The CDR3 totals 11 residues. The V gene lost 1 base and the J gene lost 6 bases, with 4 bases spanning the gap. Germline values: CDR1 SQVTM, CDR2 ANQGSEA. The chain's CDR3 is CSVEVVNEQFF. The CDR3 nucleotides are TGCAGCGTTGAAGTGGTCAATGAGCAGTTCTTC.

This clonotype appeared a few times. The V and J genes are TRBV7-6 and TRBJ2-1; D unresolved. There are 13 residues in the CDR3. Germline-derived CDR1 and CDR2 are SGHVS and FNYEAQ. Deletions cut 1 base from V and 6 bases from J, with 7 bases between. CDR3 residues: CASSLGVSNEQFF. The CDR3 DNA reads TGTGCCAGCAGCTTAGGGGTTTCCAATGAGCAGTTCTTC.

The table lists this clonotype with a few counts. This rearrangement joins TRBV20-1 to TRBJ1-4; D gene ambiguous. The CDR3 is 11 residues long. CDR1 DFQATT and CDR2 SNEGSKA come from the germline V gene (reference sequence). V dropped 6 bases and J dropped 8 bases, with 10 bases sitting between them. The CDR3 sequence: CSAPAEEKLFF. CDR3 bases: TGCAGTGCCCCGGCAGAAGAAAAACTGTTTTTT.

This clonotype has only a few counts. The chain couples TRBV25-1 to TRBJ1-2; D call uncertain. CDR3 length equals 13 residues. Germline CDR1 MGHDK, CDR2 SYGVNS. The V and J ends lost 1 base and 8 bases respectively, with 11 bases between them. CDR3 protein: CASSESDVRGYTF. CDR3 coding DNA: TGTGCCAGCAGTGAATCTGACGTCCGGGGCTACACCTTC.

CDR3 bases: TGTGCCAGCAGCTCCAGCGGGGGTACCGGGGAGCTGTTTTTT. It yields the protein CASSSSGGTGELFF. The rearrangement uses TRBV13 and TRBJ2-2; TRBD2 aligns across 8 bases. The V gene end was trimmed by 4 bases and the J gene end by 5 bases; junction bases not matched to a gene: 3. The CDR3 extends over 14 amino acids. Germline assignment: CDR1 PRHDT and CDR2 FYEKMQ (reference sequence). The full variable domain, its missing parts supplied by reference TRBV13 and TRBJ2-2, is AAGVIQSPRHLIKEKRETATLKCYPIPRHDTVYWYQQGPGQDPQFLISFYEKMQSDKGSIPDRFSAQQFSDYHSELNMSSLELGDSALYFCASSSSGGTGELFFGEGSRLTVL.